Shown below are 24 T cell receptor beta chains from a single sample sequenced in a study of tumor and adjacent non-tumor tissue in lung cancer. The template was RNA from unsorted bulk tissue. More than 3 cm separated this lung sample from the edge of the tumor. A modified ARM-PCR protocol with three rounds of nested PCR amplified TCRbeta. MiXCR, applied by TCRdb to the multiplex PCR reads, yields one record per CDR3 protein. The sample has 60,000 to 100,000 distinct CDR3 sequences; around 76% are singletons. Sequenced sample: distant non-tumor lung tissue. All receptors derive from a man in his 70s with non-small cell lung cancer.

About this clonotype: The junction departs from the called germline gene at one end, perhaps through a read error. The chain links TRBV6-1 to TRBJ2-3; D gene ambiguous. The CDR3 loop spans 12 amino acids. Germline CDR1 MNHNS, CDR2 SASEGT. The CDR3 sequence: CASSVSNFTHYF. DNA of the CDR3: TGTGCCAGCAGTGTATCCAATTTTACGCACTATTTT.

Turning to this clonotype: One junction end does not reproduce the germline sequence, and a read error may be involved. The chain carries TRBV29-1 and TRBJ2-7; 7 nucleotides agree with TRBD1. The CDR3 loop spans 9 amino acids. The germline gives CDR1 SQVTM, CDR2 ANQGSEA. CDR3 loop: CIPGTEHYF. The CDR3 bases are TGCATCCCCGGGACAGAGCATTACTTC.

Details on this clonotype: A much more abundant neighbour one base away suggests this may be a read error. This chain joins TRBV12-3 or TRBV12-4 and TRBJ1-4; D gene uncertain. The CDR3 runs to 11 residues. The chain's CDR3 is CTSSQPFLGFF. In nucleotides, the CDR3 is TGTACCAGCAGTCAACCCTTTTTGGGGTTTTTT.

Notes on this clonotype: An end of the junction does not agree with germline; a read error may underlie this. The chain recombines TRBV10-3 with TRBJ2-5; 8 positions agree with TRBD2. Germline CDR1 ENHRY, CDR2 SYGVKD. The CDR3 totals 15 residues. The CDR3 is CAISESTAGAETQHF. The CDR3 nucleotides read TGTGCCATCAGTGAGTCCACAGCGGGAGCAGAGACCCAGCACTTC.

This clonotype was seen a single time. The chain carries TRBV18 and TRBJ2-7; D may match TRBD1 or TRBD2 (5 bases each). V lost 3 bases and J lost 13, with 22 bases in between. The CDR3 loop spans 14 amino acids. In germline, CDR1 is KGHSH, CDR2 LQKENI. CDR3 region: CASSPGIGTLTTYF. CDR3 in DNA: TGTGCCAGCTCACCCGGTATCGGGACCCTTACTACCTACTTC.

This clonotype was observed a handful of times. A read error may produce the germline difference seen at one junction end. The chain carries TRBV28 and TRBJ1-3; D might be TRBD1 (6 bases). The CDR3 consists of 14 residues. In germline, CDR1 is MDHEN, CDR2 SYDVKM. The CDR3 here is CASRFGRGGNTIYF. CDR3 nucleotides: TGTGCCAGCCGTTTTGGCAGGGGTGGAAACACCATATATTTT.

This clonotype is medium-sized (0.01 to 0.1%) by share. The J gene is TRBJ2-5, the V gene TRBV11-3; D unresolved. The CDR3 spans 15 residues. The V end lost 2 bases, the J end lost 4 bases, and 14 bases lay between the germline ends. Per the germline V gene, CDR1 is SGHNT and CDR2 is YENEEA. This CDR3 reads CASSLISSWAETQYF. Written as DNA, the CDR3 is TGTGCCAGCAGCTTAATCTCCTCGTGGGCAGAGACCCAGTACTTC.

In its sample, this clonotype was seen many times. The rearrangement joins TRBV5-1 to TRBJ1-6; D remains unclear. The germline V gene has CDR1 SGHRS and CDR2 YFSETQ. This CDR3 has 14 amino acids. V dropped 2 bases and J dropped 8 bases, with 11 bases sitting between them. CDR3 protein: CASSFGLSDSPLHF. Here the CDR3 DNA reads TGCGCCAGCAGCTTCGGACTGTCAGATTCACCCCTCCACTTT.

This clonotype appeared a few times. Lacking the conserved final phenylalanine or tryptophan, this CDR3 likely reflects a read error. The V and J genes are TRBV6-5 and TRBJ1-6; D gene unclear. Trimming cost V 2 bases and J 9 bases, with 14 bases left between them. The CDR3 is 15 residues long. From germline, CDR1 is MNHEY and CDR2 SVGAGI. The CDR3: CASSYSGDAGSPLHL. In DNA, the CDR3 is TGTGCCAGCAGTTACAGTGGGGATGCGGGTTCACCCCTCCACTTA.

For this clonotype: A read error is possible here, since a much larger clone lies one base away. The chain joins TRBV6-5 to TRBJ2-7; D perhaps matches TRBD2 (6 bases). With 7 bases removed from V and 0 bases from J, the gap between germline ends came to 16 bases. Germline CDR1 is MNHEY and CDR2 is SVGAGI. This CDR3 spans 15 amino acids. CDR3 sequence reads: CASTPLTGDSYEQYF. Here the CDR3 DNA reads TGTGCCAGCACCCCCCTAACGGGAGACTCCTACGAGCAGTACTTC.

The chain recombines TRBV7-6 with TRBJ1-1, with no clear D. V lost 7 bases to trimming and J lost 0 bases, with 12 bases between them. Per the germline V gene, CDR1 is SGHVS and CDR2 is FNYEAQ. This CDR3 spans 14 amino acids. In DNA form, the CDR3 reads TGTGCCAGCAAACCTAGCCACTTGAACACTGAAGCTTTCTTT. Translation gives CASKPSHLNTEAFF.

As regards this clonotype: A read error may produce the germline difference seen at one junction end. J is TRBJ1-5 and V is TRBV12-5; no clear D gene. The CDR3 runs 14 residues. Germline V CDR1 and CDR2: LGHNT, FRNRAP. CDR3 region: CASGLNAGSQPQCF. The DNA for the CDR3 is TGTGCTAGTGGCCTTAACGCTGGCAGTCAGCCCCAGTGTTTT.

On this clonotype itself: Because it lacks the conserved phenylalanine or tryptophan at the end, this CDR3 is likely a read error. V usage is TRBV5-1 and J usage is TRBJ1-2, with TRBD1 as a possible D gene (5 bases). The germline V and J ends were trimmed by 4 bases and 8 bases, with 18 bases remaining between them. Germline V gene data show CDR1 as SGHRS and CDR2 as YFSETQ. The CDR3 totals 14 residues. CDR3 residues: CASSLDMTLGGYTL. CDR3 sequence (DNA): TGCGCCAGCAGCCTGGACATGACCCTGGGGGGCTACACCCTC.

The gene calls are TRBV28 and TRBJ2-1; D is unresolved. The CDR3 is 11 amino acids. Per germline, CDR1 MDHEN and CDR2 SYDVKM. Trimming took 6 bases from V and 12 from J, leaving 12 bases between them. CDR3 region: CASSYIGWQFF. CDR3 DNA sequence: TGTGCCAGCAGCTATATCGGGTGGCAGTTCTTC. The whole variable domain, remainder taken from reference TRBV28 and TRBJ2-1, is DVKVTQSSRYLVKRTGEKVFLECVQDMDHENMFWYRQDPGLGLRLIYFSYDVKMKEKGDIPEGYSVSREKKERFSLILESASTNQTSMYLCASSYIGWQFFGPGTRLTVL.

This clonotype has a handful of counts. Its ends do not fully match the called genes, so a read error is possible. V is TRBV11-3 and J is TRBJ2-3, with D perhaps matching TRBD2 (5 bases). Germline loops: CDR1 SGHNT, CDR2 YENEEA. The CDR3 has 15 amino acids. The CDR3 sequence is CASTRREVRTDTQYF. In DNA, the CDR3 is TGTGCCAGCACCCGTCGGGAAGTCAGAACAGATACACAGTATTTT.

In regard to this clonotype: One junction end does not reproduce the germline sequence, and a read error may be involved. The CDR3 DNA is TGCAGCGTTGTGGTAAGTGGGATGCACGAGCAATACTTC. Its translation: CSVVVSGMHEQYF. This rearrangement joins TRBV29-1 to TRBJ2-7, with D hard to call. CDR1 SQVTM and CDR2 ANQGSEA come from the germline V gene. The CDR3 length is 13 residues.

A note on this clonotype: With a much larger clone just one base away, this may be a read error. The chain links TRBV5-1 to TRBJ1-1; 7 bases map to TRBD1. The CDR3 sequence is 16 residues long. CDR1 and CDR2 from the germline V gene are SGHRS and YFSETQ. CDR3 in amino acids: CASSLAPGTVNSEAFF. CDR3 bases: TGCGCCAGCAGCTTGGCGCCCGGGACAGTGAACAGTGAAGCTTTCTTT.

To note about this clonotype: A junction end diverges from the germline sequence, so it may reflect a read error. This chain joins TRBV11-3 and TRBJ2-5; 8 nucleotides line up with TRBD2. The length of the CDR3 is 14 residues. Per the germline V gene, CDR1 is SGHNT and CDR2 is YENEEA. For the CDR3, the DNA is TGTGCCAGCAGCTTAGATAGGGGCGGGGGGACCCGGTACTTC. It specifies CASSLDRGGGTRYF.

The rearrangement uses TRBV12-5 and TRBJ1-5; D call uncertain. Germline assignment: CDR1 LGHNT and CDR2 FRNRAP. This CDR3 is 14 amino acids long. The CDR3 DNA is TGTGGTAATGGCCTTACCGCTGCCAGTCAGCCCCAGCATTTT. Translated: CGNGLTAASQPQHF.

Regarding this clonotype: At one end, the junction sequence differs from germline, possibly due to a read error. The CDR3 sequence is CASSQGPYRSYNEEFF. The CDR3 nucleotides are TGCGCCAGCAGTCAAGGACCCTACCGCTCCTACAATGAGGAGTTCTTC. The genes are TRBV4-3 and TRBJ2-1, with D uncertain. Germline V gene lookup returns CDR1 LGHNA and CDR2 YSLEER. This CDR3 is 16 amino acids long.

Only a few counts were recorded for this clonotype. The rearrangement links TRBV21-1 to TRBJ2-3; no check of the table's D call, TRBD1, against the DNA was made. TRBV21-1 is flagged as a pseudogene. The CDR3 spans 17 residues. CDR3 in DNA: TGTGCCAGCAGCCAAATACTCCGGGACAGGGGCGCAGTTACGCAGTATTTT. Its translation is CASSQILRDRGAVTQYF.

With regard to this clonotype: A single base separates this from a much larger clone, so it may be a read error. The chain combines TRBV7-8 with TRBJ2-5; D may be TRBD2 (6 bases). Looked up from germline, CDR1 is SGHVS and CDR2 is FQNEAQ. The CDR3 spans 15 residues. CDR3 coding DNA: TGTGCCAGCAGCCCCCGGAGCGGGCCTCAAGAGACCCAGCACTTC. Encoded protein: CASSPRSGPQETQHF.

The rearrangement joins TRBV5-6 to TRBJ2-7; 7 bases match TRBD1. Germline V gives CDR1 SGHDT, CDR2 YYEEEE. The CDR3 spans 14 residues. The chain's CDR3 is CTSTWGQSSYEQYF. The CDR3 DNA reads as TGTACGAGCACCTGGGGACAGAGCTCCTACGAGCAGTACTTC.

As to this clonotype: This is likely a read error, given that the CDR3 carries no conserved phenylalanine or tryptophan at its end. The chain employs TRBV4-1 and TRBJ2-7; D is perhaps TRBD1 or TRBD2 (5 bases each). Germline CDR1 reads MGHRA; CDR2 reads YSYEKL. The CDR3 loop spans 14 amino acids. The CDR3 DNA sequence: TGCGCCAGCAGCCAGGCACGGGACGGTTACGTGCAGTACTCC. Protein: CASSQARDGYVQYS.